This T cell receptor beta chain was obtained from a study of T cell responses to AZD1222 COVID-19 vaccine. Study as a whole: Pooled samples include second doses given at about 4 or 12 weeks. Regarding the study as a whole: When two AZD1222 doses had been given, Spike-specific TCR breadth and depth rose.

Losses at the gene ends were 8 bases for V and 4 bases for J; bases not matched to a gene: 3. This CDR3 contains 14 residues. Germline assignment: CDR1 LNHDA and CDR2 SQIVND (reference sequence). The repertoire was sequenced with immunoSEQ multiplex PCR; TCRdb's copy has only in-frame clones and lacks some. The repertoire holds about 150,000 clones, around nine tenths seen once, with about 4.6% in the top ten. Of note for this clone: Its antigen is not identified.

The sequence was obtained from an adult in good health. The sequencing here drew on peripheral blood, taken on day 0 of AZD1222 vaccination. The chain joins TRBV19 to TRBJ2-5; 14 bases line up with TRBD2. The chain's CDR3 is CASGTSGSTETQYF. The CDR3 DNA reads TGTGCCAGTGGGACTAGCGGGAGTACAGAGACCCAGTACTTC.